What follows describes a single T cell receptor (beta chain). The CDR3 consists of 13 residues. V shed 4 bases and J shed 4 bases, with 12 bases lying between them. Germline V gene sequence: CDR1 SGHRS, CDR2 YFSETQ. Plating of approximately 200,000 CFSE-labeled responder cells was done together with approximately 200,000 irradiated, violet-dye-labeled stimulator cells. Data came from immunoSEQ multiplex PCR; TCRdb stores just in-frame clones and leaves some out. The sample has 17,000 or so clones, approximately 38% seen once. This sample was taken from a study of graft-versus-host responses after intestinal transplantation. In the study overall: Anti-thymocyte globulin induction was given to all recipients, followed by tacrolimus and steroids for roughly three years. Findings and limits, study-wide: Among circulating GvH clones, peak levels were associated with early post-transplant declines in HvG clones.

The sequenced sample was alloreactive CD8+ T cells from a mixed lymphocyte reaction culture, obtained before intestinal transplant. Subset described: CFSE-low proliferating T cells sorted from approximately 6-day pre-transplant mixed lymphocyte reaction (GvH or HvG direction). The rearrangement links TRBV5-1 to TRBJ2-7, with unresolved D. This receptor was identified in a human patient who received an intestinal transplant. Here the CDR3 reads CASSPLPGYEQYF. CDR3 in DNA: TGCGCCAGCAGCCCACTACCCGGATACGAGCAGTACTTC.